Below, one T cell receptor beta chain is given with its context. Its antigen remains unknown. Method: immunoSEQ multiplex PCR; TCRdb's copy keeps in-frame clones and lacks some. The sample comprises about 200,000 clones, around 93% of which are singletons, and less than 1.2% rests with the top ten. This sample stems from a study of T cell responses to AZD1222 COVID-19 vaccine. Findings and limits, study-wide: Clonal diversity may have been underestimated, and the donors were mostly white British, with more females than males. Epitopes outside B.1.351 and B.1.1.7 mutated regions reportedly drew nearly half of spike TCRs. Spike regions recognized by vaccine-associated CD4 TCRs spanned the protein, led by 160-218 and 743-854.

Second-dose groups at about 4 or about 12 weeks were pooled. The CDR3 consists of 13 residues. The germline V gene encodes CDR1 MNHEY and CDR2 SVGAGI. Unmatched junction bases numbered 3, after V lost 6 bases and J lost 4 bases. The chain employs TRBV6-5 and TRBJ2-5; 9 positions match TRBD2. This clonotype originated in an adult who received the AZD1222 COVID-19 vaccine. Specimen: peripheral blood, collected 28 days after the second AZD1222 dose. CDR3 residues: CASSLGLAETQYF. The CDR3 DNA reads TGTGCCAGCAGCCTGGGACTAGCAGAGACCCAGTACTTC.